These 23 T cell receptor beta chains were all obtained from the same sample, sequenced in a study of regulatory T cells in long-lasting Graves disease. CDR3-region Arm-PCR and iRepertoire HTBI primers produced the TCR beta libraries. TCRdb itself ran the multiplex PCR reads through MiXCR, one entry per CDR3 protein. This sample has around 500,000 distinct CDR3 sequences, with around 20% found just once. Time point noted: persistent/refractory GD, antithyroid drugs over 5 years with positive TRAb. Making the TCR library involved RNA that had been extracted from PBMCs. The sequencing used peripheral blood mononuclear cells (PBMCs), collected when the disease was refractory, from a patient treated with antithyroid drugs. The origin of the receptors is a female donor with Graves disease.

The chain is built from TRBV6-2 or TRBV6-3 and TRBJ2-7, with D perhaps matching TRBD1 (6 bases). V was pared by 5 bases and J by 3 bases, with 14 bases between. Looked up from germline, CDR1 is MNHEY and CDR2 is SVGEGT. This CDR3 has 14 residues. The CDR3: CASSGYRAFYEQYF. In DNA form, the CDR3 reads TGTGCCAGCAGTGGTTACAGGGCCTTCTACGAGCAGTACTTC.

This clonotype has just a few counts. The chain has TRBV3-1 and TRBJ2-5; D possibly matches TRBD1 or TRBD2 (6 bases each). V lost 0 bases, J lost 5 bases, and 28 bases lay in between. Looked up from germline, CDR1 is LGHDT and CDR2 is YNNKEL (reference sequence). CDR3 length: 20 residues. The CDR3 nucleotides are TGTGCCAGCAGCCAAGATGTCTCTTTCGGCGAGGGGGGTTGGCGCGAGACCCAGTACTTC. Its protein product is CASSQDVSFGEGGWRETQYF.

This chain joins TRBV30 and TRBJ1-1, with D maybe TRBD1 (5 bases). Germline CDR1 is GTSNPN and CDR2 is SVGIG (reference sequence). The CDR3 loop spans 12 amino acids. The V gene lost 2 bases and the J gene lost 8 bases, with 12 bases spanning the gap. CDR3 sequence reads: CAWSRGSEEAFF. DNA of the CDR3: TGTGCCTGGAGTAGGGGTTCGGAAGAAGCTTTCTTT.

There are a few counts of this clonotype. V gene TRBV5-1 combines with J gene TRBJ1-2; D unclear. Per the germline V gene, CDR1 is SGHRS and CDR2 is YFSETQ. V was clipped by 4 bases and J by 3 bases, with 25 bases between them. The CDR3 loop spans 18 amino acids. The CDR3 coding sequence is TGCGCCAGCAGCCCGGAACCGTGGACTAGCGTGGTACACTATGGCTACACCTTC. This encodes CASSPEPWTSVVHYGYTF.

This clonotype was observed many times. V usage is TRBV29-1 and J usage is TRBJ1-1; D possibly corresponds to TRBD1 (5 bases). This CDR3 region has 14 residues. The germline gives CDR1 SQVTM, CDR2 ANQGSEA. V was pared by 5 bases and J by 1 base, with 14 bases between. The CDR3: CSVMDAGGNTEAFF. CDR3 sequence (DNA): TGCAGCGTTATGGACGCCGGGGGGAACACTGAAGCTTTCTTT.

Many counts were recorded for this clonotype. The rearrangement joins TRBV28 to TRBJ1-5; D is ambiguous. Deletions cut 5 bases from V and 0 bases from J, with 11 bases between. The CDR3 is 15 amino acids. Germline V gives CDR1 MDHEN, CDR2 SYDVKM. The CDR3 nucleotides read TGTGCCAGCAGTATAGAGGAGGATAGCAATCAGCCCCAGCATTTT. Translating gives CASSIEEDSNQPQHF.

The chain recombines TRBV30 with TRBJ2-7, with D possibly TRBD2 on 5 matching bases. The CDR3 contains 14 residues. The V and J ends lost 3 bases and 3 bases respectively, with 15 bases between them. The germline CDR1 and CDR2 sequences are GTSNPN and SVGIG (reference sequence). CDR3 bases: TGTGCCTGGAGGAACTGGCGGGCTAGCTACGAGCAGTACTTC. This sequence encodes CAWRNWRASYEQYF.

This clonotype came up many times. The chain has TRBV2 and TRBJ2-5; 9 positions match TRBD1. The V segment lost 6 bases and the J segment 4 bases; nucleotides outside the gene matches: 6. Germline values: CDR1 SNHLY, CDR2 FYNNEI. The CDR3 is made up of 14 amino acids. CDR3 region: CASRDRGGGETQYF. CDR3 DNA sequence: TGTGCCAGCAGGGACAGGGGAGGAGGAGAGACCCAGTACTTC.

The sample holds many counts of this clonotype. The CDR3 protein is CASSFGHSYEQYF. The DNA of the CDR3 is TGTGCCAGCAGTTTTGGGCATTCCTACGAGCAGTACTTC. This chain joins TRBV11-2 and TRBJ2-7; D gene ambiguous. The CDR3 covers 13 residues. Per germline, CDR1 SGHAT and CDR2 FQNNGV. V was cut by 6 bases and J by 1 base, with 10 bases left in between.

The J gene is TRBJ2-7, the V gene TRBV27; TRBD1 is a possible D gene (5 bases). Looked up from germline, CDR1 is MNHEY and CDR2 is SMNVEV (reference sequence). The CDR3 is 15 residues long. V lost 5 bases to trimming and J lost 0 bases, with 14 bases between them. This chain's CDR3 is CASSPLDSFSYEQYF. The DNA of the CDR3 is TGTGCCAGCAGTCCCCTAGACAGCTTCTCCTACGAGCAGTACTTC.

This chain connects TRBV9 to TRBJ1-2; 7 nucleotides match TRBD1. This CDR3 contains 16 residues. V shed 3 bases and J 0 bases; nucleotides not matched to a gene: 8. Germline values: CDR1 SGDLS, CDR2 YYNGEE. CDR3 protein: CASSARGGTANYGYTF. The DNA for the CDR3 is TGTGCCAGCAGCGCCAGAGGGGGGACAGCTAACTATGGCTACACCTTC. Full variable domain (rest looked up from reference TRBV9 and TRBJ1-2): DSGVTQTPKHLITATGQRVTLRCSPRSGDLSVYWYQQSLDQGLQFLIQYYNGEERAKGNILERFSAQQFPDLHSELNLSSLELGDSALYFCASSARGGTANYGYTFGSGTRLTVV.

J is TRBJ2-2 and V is TRBV3-1; TRBD2 agrees at 8 bases. The CDR3 length is 14 residues. CDR1 LGHDT and CDR2 YNNKEL come from the germline V gene (reference sequence). Trimming removed 6 bases from V and 7 bases from J; junction bases left unmatched: 7. The CDR3 DNA is TGTGCCAGCAGTCCGGGACTAGGGATCGGGGAGCTGTTTTTT. This gives the protein CASSPGLGIGELFF.

The chain links TRBV7-9 to TRBJ1-1; D remains ambiguous. The V and J ends lost 5 bases and 0 bases respectively, with 10 bases between them. Germline loops: CDR1 SEHNR, CDR2 FQNEAQ (reference sequence). There are 14 residues in the CDR3. The CDR3 sequence: CASSLTNMNTEAFF. CDR3 nucleotide sequence: TGTGCCAGCAGCCTCACAAACATGAACACTGAAGCTTTCTTT.

This chain links TRBV7-9 with TRBJ2-4; 12 nucleotides align to TRBD2. There are 18 residues in the CDR3. V was pared by 3 bases and J by 3 bases, with 9 bases of the junction left unmatched. Germline CDR1 SEHNR, CDR2 FQNEAQ (reference sequence). The CDR3 region is CASSFPRLAGEDKNIQYF. The CDR3 nucleotides are TGTGCCAGCAGCTTCCCCCGACTAGCGGGAGAGGACAAAAACATTCAGTACTTC. Complete variable domain (other parts from reference TRBV7-9 and TRBJ2-4): DTGVSQNPRHKITKRGQNVTFRCDPISEHNRLYWYRQTLGQGPEFLTYFQNEAQLEKSRLLSDRFSAERPKGSFSTLEIQRTEQGDSAMYLCASSFPRLAGEDKNIQYFGAGTRLSVL.

Ten or more counts support this clonotype. The V gene is TRBV2, the J gene TRBJ2-5; TRBD2 matches 10 bases. From germline, CDR1 is SNHLY and CDR2 FYNNEI. This CDR3 spans 15 amino acids. The V gene end was trimmed by 4 bases and the J gene end by 5 bases; junction bases not matched to a gene: 7. The CDR3 bases are TGTGCCAGCAGTGCCTCACTAGCGGGATTTGAGACCCAGTACTTC. As protein: CASSASLAGFETQYF.

This clonotype showed up just a few times. The genes are TRBV27 and TRBJ2-3, with TRBD2 matching 7 bases. The V gene's germline CDR1 is MNHEY and CDR2 SMNVEV (reference sequence). The ends lost 4 bases at V and 5 bases at J; junction bases unmatched: 9. The CDR3 is 15 amino acids. In DNA form, the CDR3 reads TGTGCCAGCAGTTCAAGACCGGGACTATTAGATACGCAGTATTTT. Residues: CASSSRPGLLDTQYF.

This clonotype was seen at least ten times. The gene calls are TRBV6-1 and TRBJ1-5; tentative D call: TRBD1 (5 bases). Germline V gene lookup returns CDR1 MNHNS and CDR2 SASEGT. V lost 6 bases and J 6 bases, leaving 15 bases between the germline ends. CDR3 length: 14 residues. CDR3 in DNA: TGTGCCAGCAGCCAACCGGGGCCGGGTCAGCCCCAGCATTTT. Residues: CASSQPGPGQPQHF.

The chain recombines TRBV10-3 with TRBJ1-4, with D unclear. Germline V CDR1 and CDR2: ENHRY, SYGVKD. The CDR3 length is 11 residues. V gave up 4 bases and J gave up 8 bases, with 5 bases separating them. The CDR3 DNA is TGTGCCATCAGTGTAGAAGAAAAACTGTTTTTT. This encodes CAISVEEKLFF.

This clonotype was counted at least ten times. J is TRBJ2-5 and V is TRBV3-1; D remains ambiguous. The CDR3 contains 13 residues. Trimming pared 3 bases from V and 2 bases from J, leaving 7 bases between. Germline CDR1 is LGHDT and CDR2 is YNNKEL (reference sequence). In DNA form, the CDR3 reads TGTGCCAGCAGCCATGACCATCAAGAGACCCAGTACTTC. Its protein is CASSHDHQETQYF.

This clonotype was detected ten times or more. This chain links TRBV10-3 with TRBJ2-7; the match to TRBD1 covers 10 bases. The CDR3 is made up of 14 amino acids. The germline V gene has CDR1 ENHRY and CDR2 SYGVKD. Trimming took 6 bases from V and 5 from J; bases not matched to a gene: 7. The CDR3 DNA sequence: TGTGCCATCAGGGGAGGACAGGGGGGAGACGAGCAGTACTTC. It encodes CAIRGGQGGDEQYF.

The CDR3 protein is CASSFQRGNNEQFF. As DNA, the CDR3 is TGTGCCAGCAGTTTCCAGCGGGGGAACAATGAGCAGTTCTTC. V is TRBV27 and J is TRBJ2-1; TRBD2 aligns across 8 bases. The germline V gene encodes CDR1 MNHEY and CDR2 SMNVEV (reference sequence). Germline trimming cut 3 bases from V and 5 bases from J; bases unmatched to any gene: 3. The CDR3 consists of 14 residues.

This clonotype was picked up a small number of times. This chain joins TRBV30 and TRBJ2-7, with D perhaps matching TRBD1 (6 bases). Deletions cut 8 bases from V and 4 bases from J, with 15 bases between. Germline lookup yields CDR1 GTSNPN and CDR2 SVGIG (reference sequence). CDR3 size: 12 residues. The CDR3 sequence: CAAARDTYEQYF. The CDR3 DNA reads TGTGCCGCAGCCCGGGACACTTACGAGCAGTACTTC.

This clonotype has just a few counts. The V call is TRBV6-4, the J call TRBJ2-4; TRBD1 matches at 7 bases. The V gene end was trimmed by 5 bases and the J gene end by 1 base; junction bases not matched to a gene: 14. Germline V gives CDR1 MRHNA, CDR2 SNTAGT. CDR3 length: 18 amino acids. CDR3 amino acids: CASSYQRQGTRAKNIQYF. The CDR3 DNA is TGTGCCAGCAGTTACCAGCGACAGGGCACAAGGGCCAAAAACATTCAGTACTTC.